This T cell receptor (beta chain) was documented in a study of early T cells in non-severe SARS-CoV-2 infection. This clonotype was recorded at least ten times. Germline V lookup: CDR1 MNHEY, CDR2 SVGEGT. Between the trimmed V and J ends, which lost 2 bases and 8 bases, there was a span of 4 bases. The CDR3 has 11 amino acids. In the library, individual cDNA molecules carried attached unique molecular identifiers. Via MiXCR, TCRdb re-called the 5' RACE reads, giving one row per CDR3 protein. The data show tens of thousands of distinct CDR3 sequences, 4% to 5% seen once. The chain employs TRBV6-2 or TRBV6-3 and TRBJ2-1; D gene unclear. This clonotype was sampled from an adult who was a healthcare worker with PCR-confirmed SARS-CoV-2 infection or an uninfected control (not recorded which). The sample was whole blood. CDR3 region: CASSYAHEQFF. CDR3 DNA: TGTGCCAGCAGTTACGCTCATGAGCAGTTCTTC.